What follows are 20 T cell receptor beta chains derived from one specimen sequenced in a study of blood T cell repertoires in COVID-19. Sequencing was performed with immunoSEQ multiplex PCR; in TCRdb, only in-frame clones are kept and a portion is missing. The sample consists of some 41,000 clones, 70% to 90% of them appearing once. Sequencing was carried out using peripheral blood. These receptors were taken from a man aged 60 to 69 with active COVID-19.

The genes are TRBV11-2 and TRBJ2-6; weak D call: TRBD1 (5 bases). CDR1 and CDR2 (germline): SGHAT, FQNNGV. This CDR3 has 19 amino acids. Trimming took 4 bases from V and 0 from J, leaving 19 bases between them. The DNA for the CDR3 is TGTGCCAGCAGCTCTCCCCTCGACAGACTGACCTCTGGGGCCAACGTCCTGACTTTC. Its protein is CASSSPLDRLTSGANVLTF.

CDR3 loop: CASSLQGAGTGELFF. The CDR3 nucleotides are TGTGCCAGCAGCCTACAGGGGGCTGGCACCGGGGAGCTGTTTTTT. The chain is built from TRBV11-2 and TRBJ2-2; 9 nucleotides match TRBD1. Germline-derived CDR1 and CDR2 are SGHAT and FQNNGV. With 5 bases clipped from V and 4 bases from J, the junction kept 5 bases outside the gene matches. The CDR3 sequence is 15 residues long.

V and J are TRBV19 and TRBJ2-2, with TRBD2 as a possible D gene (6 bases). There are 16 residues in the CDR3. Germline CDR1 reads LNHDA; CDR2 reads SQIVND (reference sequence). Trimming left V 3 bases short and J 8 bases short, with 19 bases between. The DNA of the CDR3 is TGTGCCAGTAGTATTTTAGGCGGGGAGGTTGCTGGGGAGCTGTTTTTT. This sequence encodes CASSILGGEVAGELFF.

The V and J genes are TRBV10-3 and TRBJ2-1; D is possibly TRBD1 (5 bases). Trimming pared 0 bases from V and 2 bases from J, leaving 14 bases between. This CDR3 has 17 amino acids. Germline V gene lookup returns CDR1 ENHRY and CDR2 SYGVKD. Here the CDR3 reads CAISESRDRVTYNEQFF. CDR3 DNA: TGTGCCATCAGTGAGTCTAGAGACAGAGTTACCTACAATGAGCAGTTCTTC.

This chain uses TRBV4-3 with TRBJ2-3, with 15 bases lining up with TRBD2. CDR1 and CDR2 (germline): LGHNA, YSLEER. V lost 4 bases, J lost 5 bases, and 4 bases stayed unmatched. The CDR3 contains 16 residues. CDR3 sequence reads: CASSPGLAGGLDTQYF. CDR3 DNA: TGCGCCAGCAGCCCGGGACTAGCGGGAGGTTTAGATACGCAGTATTTT.

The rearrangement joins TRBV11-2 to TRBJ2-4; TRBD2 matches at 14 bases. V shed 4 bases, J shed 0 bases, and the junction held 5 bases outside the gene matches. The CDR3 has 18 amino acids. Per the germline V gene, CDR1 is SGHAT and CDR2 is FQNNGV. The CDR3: CASSSGTSGGLAKNIQYF. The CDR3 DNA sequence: TGTGCCAGCAGCTCCGGGACTAGCGGGGGCTTAGCCAAAAACATTCAGTACTTC.

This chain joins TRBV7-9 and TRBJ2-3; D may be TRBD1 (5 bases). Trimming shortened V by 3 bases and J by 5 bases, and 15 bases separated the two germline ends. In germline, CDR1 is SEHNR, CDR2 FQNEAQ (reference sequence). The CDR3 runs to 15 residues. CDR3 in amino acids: CASSFGQGEGDTQYF. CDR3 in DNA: TGTGCCAGCAGCTTCGGGCAGGGTGAAGGAGATACGCAGTATTTT.

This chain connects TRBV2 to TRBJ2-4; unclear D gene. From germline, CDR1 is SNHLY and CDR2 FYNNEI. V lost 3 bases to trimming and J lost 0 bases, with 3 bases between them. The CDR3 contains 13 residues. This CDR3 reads CASSDRAKNIQYF. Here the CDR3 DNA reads TGTGCCAGCAGTGACAGAGCCAAAAACATTCAGTACTTC. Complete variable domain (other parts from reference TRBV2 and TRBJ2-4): EPEVTQTPSHQVTQMGQEVILRCVPISNHLYFYWYRQILGQKVEFLVSFYNNEISEKSEIFDDQFSVERPDGSNFTLKIRSTKLEDSAMYFCASSDRAKNIQYFGAGTRLSVL.

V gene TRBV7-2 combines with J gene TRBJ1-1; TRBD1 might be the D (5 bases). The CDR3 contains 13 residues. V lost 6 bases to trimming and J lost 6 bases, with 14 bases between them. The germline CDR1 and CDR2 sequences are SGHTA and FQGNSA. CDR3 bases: TGTGCCAGCAGTCACGGATGGGGCTCTGAAGCTTTCTTT. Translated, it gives CASSHGWGSEAFF.

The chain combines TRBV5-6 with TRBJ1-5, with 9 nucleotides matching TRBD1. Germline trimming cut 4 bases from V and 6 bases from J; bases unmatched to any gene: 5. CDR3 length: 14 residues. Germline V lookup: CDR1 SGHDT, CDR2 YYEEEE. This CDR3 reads CASSMDRGFQPQHF. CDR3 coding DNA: TGTGCCAGCAGCATGGACAGGGGTTTTCAGCCCCAGCATTTT.

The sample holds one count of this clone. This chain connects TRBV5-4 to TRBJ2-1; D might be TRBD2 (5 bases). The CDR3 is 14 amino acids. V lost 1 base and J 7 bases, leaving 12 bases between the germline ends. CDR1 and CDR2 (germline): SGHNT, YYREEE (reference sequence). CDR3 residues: CASSLRGPGNEQFF. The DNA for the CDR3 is TGTGCCAGCAGCTTGCGAGGGCCGGGGAATGAGCAGTTCTTC.

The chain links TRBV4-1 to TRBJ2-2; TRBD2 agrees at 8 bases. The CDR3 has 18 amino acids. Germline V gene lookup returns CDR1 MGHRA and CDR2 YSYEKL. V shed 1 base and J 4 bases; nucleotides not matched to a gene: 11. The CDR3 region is CASSQGPPQREFTGELFF. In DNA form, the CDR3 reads TGCGCCAGCAGCCAAGGTCCCCCCCAGCGGGAGTTCACCGGGGAGCTGTTTTTT.

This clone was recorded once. The CDR3: CASSLFSWTGDEQYF. The DNA for the CDR3 is TGTGCCAGCAGCTTATTTTCCTGGACAGGGGACGAGCAGTACTTC. The chain carries TRBV5-6 and TRBJ2-7; 9 nucleotides agree with TRBD1. CDR1 is SGHDT and CDR2 is YYEEEE in the germline V gene. CDR3 length: 15 residues. V gave up 2 bases and J gave up 5 bases; unmatched junction bases: 8.

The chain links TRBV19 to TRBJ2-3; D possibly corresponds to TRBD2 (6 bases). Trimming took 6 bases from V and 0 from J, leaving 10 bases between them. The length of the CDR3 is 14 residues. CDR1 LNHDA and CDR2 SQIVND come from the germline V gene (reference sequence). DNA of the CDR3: TGTGCCAGTAGCAAGGGACTGAGCACAGATACGCAGTATTTT. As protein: CASSKGLSTDTQYF.

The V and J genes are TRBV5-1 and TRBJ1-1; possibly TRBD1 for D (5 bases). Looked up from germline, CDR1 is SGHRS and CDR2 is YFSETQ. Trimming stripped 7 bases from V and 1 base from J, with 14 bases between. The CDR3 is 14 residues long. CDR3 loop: CASLAGPENTEAFF. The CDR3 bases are TGCGCCAGCCTGGCGGGGCCAGAGAACACTGAAGCTTTCTTT.

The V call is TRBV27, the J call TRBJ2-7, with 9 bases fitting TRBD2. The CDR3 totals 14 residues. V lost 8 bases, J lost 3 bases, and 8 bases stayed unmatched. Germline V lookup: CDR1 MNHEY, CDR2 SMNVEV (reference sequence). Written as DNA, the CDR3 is TGTGCCAGCGCCCCCACAGCGGGAGGCTACGAGCAGTACTTC. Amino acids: CASAPTAGGYEQYF.

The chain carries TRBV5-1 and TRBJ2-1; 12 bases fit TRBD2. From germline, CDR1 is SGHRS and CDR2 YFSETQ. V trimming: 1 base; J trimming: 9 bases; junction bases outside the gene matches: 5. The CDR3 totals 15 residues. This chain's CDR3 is CASSLRLAGASEQFF. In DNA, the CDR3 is TGCGCCAGCAGCTTGAGACTAGCGGGAGCTTCTGAGCAGTTCTTC.

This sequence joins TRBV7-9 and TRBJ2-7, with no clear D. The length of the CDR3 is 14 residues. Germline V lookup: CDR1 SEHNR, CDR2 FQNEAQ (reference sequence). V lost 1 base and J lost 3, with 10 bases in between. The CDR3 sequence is CASSLGGGNYEQYF. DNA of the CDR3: TGTGCCAGCAGCTTAGGCGGCGGCAACTACGAGCAGTACTTC.

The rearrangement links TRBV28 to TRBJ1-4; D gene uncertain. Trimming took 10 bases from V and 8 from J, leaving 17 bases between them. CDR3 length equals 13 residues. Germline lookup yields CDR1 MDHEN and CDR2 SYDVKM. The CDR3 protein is CATWRESLEKLFF. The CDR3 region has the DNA TGTGCCACGTGGAGGGAATCACTCGAAAAACTGTTTTTT.

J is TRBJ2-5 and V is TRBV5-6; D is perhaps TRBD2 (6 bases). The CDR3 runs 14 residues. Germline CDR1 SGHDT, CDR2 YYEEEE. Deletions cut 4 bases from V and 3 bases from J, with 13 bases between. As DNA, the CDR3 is TGTGCCAGCAGCCCGGGACTCGTAAAAGAGACCCAGTACTTC. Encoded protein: CASSPGLVKETQYF.